This entry is about one TCR beta chain. TCRdb's table, derived via immunoSEQ multiplex PCR, lists solely in-frame clones and lacks some. This sample carries roughly 700,000 clones, around 67% of them seen once, and the ten largest clones take about 1.7%. The entry originates in a study of shared clonotypes between healthy human individuals. This clonotype originated in a woman in her 30s in good health. Sequenced material: memory CD4+ T cells sorted from blood. Subset defined: CD45RA-negative fraction.

The CDR3 DNA sequence: TGCGCCAGCAGCCTCGAAGGGGTCGGGGAGCTGTTTTTT. Its protein product is CASSLEGVGELFF. The chain is built from TRBV5-1 and TRBJ2-2, with D perhaps matching TRBD1 (5 bases). V was cut by 4 bases and J by 7 bases, with 11 bases left in between. This CDR3 has 13 amino acids. From germline, CDR1 is SGHRS and CDR2 YFSETQ.